This TCR beta chain was recorded in a study of shared clonotypes between healthy human individuals. Germline V gene sequence: CDR1 LNHNV, CDR2 YYDKDF (reference sequence). The CDR3 is made up of 15 amino acids. V dropped 5 bases and J dropped 0 bases, with 11 bases sitting between them. Both subsets, CD45RA+ naive and CD45RA-negative memory, were split from the CD4+ cells. Clones were sequenced by immunoSEQ multiplex PCR, and TCRdb holds only the in-frame ones, with some missing. The data hold 2 million to 2.5 million clones, with approximately 94% observed a single time. The sequence was obtained from a man between 18 and 29 years old in good health. This chain uses TRBV15 with TRBJ2-4, with D tentatively TRBD1 or TRBD2 (5 bases each). Sequenced input: naive CD4+ T cells sorted from blood. This sample's subset: CD45RA+ positively selected. The CDR3 bases are TGTGCCACCAGCCCCCGAGGGGTAGCCAAAAACATTCAGTACTTC. This encodes CATSPRGVAKNIQYF.